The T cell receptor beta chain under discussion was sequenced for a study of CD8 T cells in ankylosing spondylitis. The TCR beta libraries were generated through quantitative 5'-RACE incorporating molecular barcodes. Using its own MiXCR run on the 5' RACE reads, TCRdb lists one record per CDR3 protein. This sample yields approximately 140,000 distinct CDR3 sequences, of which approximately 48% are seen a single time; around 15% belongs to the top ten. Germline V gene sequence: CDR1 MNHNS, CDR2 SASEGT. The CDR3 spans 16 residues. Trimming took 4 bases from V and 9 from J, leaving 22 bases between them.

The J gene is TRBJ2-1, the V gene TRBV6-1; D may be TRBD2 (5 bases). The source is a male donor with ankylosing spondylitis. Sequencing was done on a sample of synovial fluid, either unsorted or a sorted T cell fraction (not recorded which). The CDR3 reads CASSVGWVEEEVEQFF. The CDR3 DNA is TGTGCCAGCAGTGTCGGCTGGGTTGAGGAGGAGGTTGAGCAGTTCTTC.